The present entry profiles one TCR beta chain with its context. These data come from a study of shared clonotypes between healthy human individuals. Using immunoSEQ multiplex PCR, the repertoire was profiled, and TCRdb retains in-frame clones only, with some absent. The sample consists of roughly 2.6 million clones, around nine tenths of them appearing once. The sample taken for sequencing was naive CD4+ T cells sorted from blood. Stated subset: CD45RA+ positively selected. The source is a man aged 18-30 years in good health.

The CDR3 spells CASRWTSGAQTQYF. CDR3 in DNA: TGTGCCAGCAGATGGACTAGCGGAGCTCAGACCCAGTACTTC. The gene calls are TRBV6-5 and TRBJ2-5; 10 bases fit TRBD2. The CDR3 totals 14 residues. V was pared by 6 bases and J by 6 bases, with 7 bases of the junction left unmatched. Germline V gene data show CDR1 as MNHEY and CDR2 as SVGAGI.